This T cell receptor (beta chain) came from a study of T-cell memory formation after mild COVID-19. Study-wide results and limits: Within pre-infection memory, some responding clones were found, suggesting cross-reactive memory joined. Researchers report contracting CD4+ clones mostly in CM and EM, with CD8+ clones in EMRA.

After 5'RACE with constant-segment primers, TCR alpha and TCR beta cDNA libraries carrying sample barcodes and UMIs were obtained. Via MiXCR, TCRdb re-called the 5' RACE reads, giving one row per CDR3 protein. The table lists 550,000 to 650,000 distinct CDR3 sequences, about 18% of them singletons. This clonotype was counted only a few times. The antigen remains unidentified. Sequenced sample: PBMCs or a T cell subset sorted from them (not recorded which). The TCR originated in an adult woman who had mild COVID-19 (a few samples of this study predate the infection). Cell type and time point are not known.

For the CDR3, the DNA is TGTGCCAGCAGTTTGCTCATCGTGCCCCCGACAGGGGCCTACTTC. It yields the protein CASSLLIVPPTGAYF. This rearrangement joins TRBV12-3 or TRBV12-4 to TRBJ2-7, with 8 nucleotides matching TRBD1. The CDR3 runs to 15 residues. V gave up 3 bases and J gave up 13 bases; unmatched junction bases: 17.